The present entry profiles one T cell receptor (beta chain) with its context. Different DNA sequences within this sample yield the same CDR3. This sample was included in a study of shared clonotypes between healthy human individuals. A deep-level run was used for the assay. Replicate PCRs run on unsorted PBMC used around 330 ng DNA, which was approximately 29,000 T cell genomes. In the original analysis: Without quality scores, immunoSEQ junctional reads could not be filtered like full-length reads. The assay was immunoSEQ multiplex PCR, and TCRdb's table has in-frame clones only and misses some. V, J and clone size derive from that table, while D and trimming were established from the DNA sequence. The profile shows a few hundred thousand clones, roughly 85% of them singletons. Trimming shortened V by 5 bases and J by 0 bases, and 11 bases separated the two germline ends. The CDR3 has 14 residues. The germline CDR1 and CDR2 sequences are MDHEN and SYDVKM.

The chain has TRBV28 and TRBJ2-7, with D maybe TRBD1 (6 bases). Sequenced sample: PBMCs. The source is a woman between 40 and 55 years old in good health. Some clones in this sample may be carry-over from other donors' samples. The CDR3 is CASSLLGGSYEQYF. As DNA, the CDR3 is TGTGCCAGCAGTCTTTTAGGGGGCTCCTACGAGCAGTACTTC.